This entry lists 5 T cell receptor beta chains sequenced from one sample in a study of blood T cell repertoires in COVID-19. The method was immunoSEQ multiplex PCR; TCRdb's version includes in-frame clones alone and lacks a portion of them. This table holds around 270,000 clones, around 87% found once. Sequences were obtained from peripheral blood. The receptor set was obtained from a woman aged 60-75 years with COVID-19, enrolled during active disease.

The chain joins TRBV7-8 to TRBJ2-1, with D perhaps TRBD2 (5 bases). The CDR3 totals 14 residues. Looked up from germline, CDR1 is SGHVS and CDR2 is FQNEAQ. Trimming took 4 bases from V and 10 from J, leaving 17 bases between them. The CDR3 DNA is TGTGCCAGCAGCTCACTCCTGCTACTAGGCGAGCAGTTCTTC. Translating gives CASSSLLLLGEQFF.

The chain is built from TRBV28 and TRBJ2-1; 9 nucleotides match TRBD2. V shed 2 bases, J shed 8 bases, and the junction held 7 bases outside the gene matches. Germline V gene sequence: CDR1 MDHEN, CDR2 SYDVKM. This CDR3 has 15 residues. DNA for the CDR3: TGTGCCAGCAGTTTAATAGCGGGAGTTGTCTATGAGCAGTTCTTC. Encoded protein: CASSLIAGVVYEQFF.

This rearrangement joins TRBV19 to TRBJ1-1; 8 bases agree with TRBD1. Germline V gene sequence: CDR1 LNHDA, CDR2 SQIVND (reference sequence). The trim removed 2 bases at V and 6 bases at J, leaving 5 bases unmatched. The CDR3 covers 14 residues. The CDR3 spells CASSIQAGGPEAFF. The DNA of the CDR3 is TGTGCCAGTAGTATACAGGCAGGGGGCCCTGAAGCTTTCTTT.

This chain joins TRBV7-3 and TRBJ2-1; D is perhaps TRBD2 (6 bases). This CDR3 has 15 amino acids. V was clipped by 5 bases and J by 6 bases, with 17 bases between them. The V gene's germline CDR1 is SGHTA and CDR2 FQGTGA. This chain's CDR3 is CASSPPGTRINEQFF. The DNA of the CDR3 is TGTGCCAGCAGCCCCCCCGGGACTCGGATCAATGAGCAGTTCTTC.

This chain joins TRBV27 and TRBJ1-1; a possible D gene is TRBD1 (6 bases). The V end lost 4 bases, the J end lost 4 bases, and 13 bases lay between the germline ends. Looked up from germline, CDR1 is MNHEY and CDR2 is SMNVEV (reference sequence). The CDR3 sequence is 14 residues long. CDR3 coding DNA: TGTGCCAGCAGTTCCCACAGGGCTACCACTGAAGCTTTCTTT. It specifies CASSSHRATTEAFF.